Described below is a single T cell receptor (beta chain) sequence and its context. The sample is drawn from a study of shared clonotypes between healthy human individuals. Naive CD8 cells comprised CD45RO-negative, CCR7-positively selected cells, excluding terminally differentiated effector memory CD45RA+ cells. Sequencing was performed with immunoSEQ multiplex PCR; in TCRdb, only in-frame clones are kept and a portion is missing. The sample yields hundreds of thousands of clones, around 96% seen once. The CDR3 spans 12 residues. CDR1 GTSNPN and CDR2 SVGIG come from the germline V gene (reference sequence). Deletions cut 4 bases from V and 1 base from J, with 8 bases between.

The rearrangement links TRBV30 to TRBJ2-7, with D perhaps TRBD1 or TRBD2 (5 bases each). Specimen: naive CD8+ T cells sorted from blood. This TCR was sampled from a woman aged 25-40 years in good health. CDR3 nucleotide sequence: TGTGCCTGGAATGGGGGTTCCTACGAGCAGTACTTC. Encoded protein: CAWNGGSYEQYF.